Listed below are T cell receptor beta chains from one sample, sequenced in a study of T cell changes during pregnancy in multiple sclerosis. Sequenced by immunoSEQ multiplex PCR; TCRdb stores in-frame clones only, minus some. Of 75,000 to 100,000 clones listed, about 91% are singletons. The sequences come from peripheral blood, collected after pregnancy. The receptor set was obtained from a female donor in good health, enrolled as a control in a pregnancy study. Both conserved end residues are part of each CDR3. D genes are given only for firm matches. Rows may omit the clone size; those that give it use once, few, many or a size class.

>TRBV6-5|.|TRBD2|TRBJ2-5
TGTGCCAGCAAGCTGGCGGGAGGCGTGGAGACCCAGTACTTC
CASKLAGGVETQYF
>TRBV7-9|.|TRBD1|TRBJ2-3
TGTGCCAGCAGCCTCCAGGGGACAGCCCCCTTCACAGATACGCAGTATTTT
CASSLQGTAPFTDTQYF
>TRBV9|.|TRBD1|TRBJ2-3
TGTGCCAGCAGCATTGGACAGGGAAGCACAGATACGCAGTATTTT
CASSIGQGSTDTQYF
>TRBV21-1|.|.|TRBJ1-1
TGTGCCAGCAGCCCAGCGGAGTTCAGGGAGGGAGAGAAGAACACTGAAGCTTTCTTT
CASSPAEFREGEKNTEAFF
>TRBV28|.|TRBD1|TRBJ1-2
TGTGCCAGCACTTTCGGGACAGGGGTTTTCGATGGCTACACCTTC
CASTFGTGVFDGYTF
>TRBV30|.|.|TRBJ2-3
TGTGCCTGGAGTGTACTTTCAGGAACTCGCACAGATACGCAGTATTTT
CAWSVLSGTRTDTQYF
>TRBV2|.|TRBD1|TRBJ2-3
TGTGCCAGCAGGTACCGGGACAGGGTAATTATAGATACGCAGTATTTT
CASRYRDRVIIDTQYF
>TRBV11-2|.|TRBD2|TRBJ2-1
TGTGCCAGCAGCTTACGGCCAGGGCGGGAGAGATACAATGAGCAGTTCTTC
CASSLRPGRERYNEQFF
>TRBV20-1|.|TRBD2|TRBJ2-7
TGCAGTAGCGGGGCTTCCTACGAGCAGTACTTC
CSSGASYEQYF
>TRBV6-1|.|TRBD1|TRBJ2-2
TGTGCCACCGACAGGGTGGACCGCGGGGAGCTGTTTTTT
CATDRVDRGELFF
>TRBV5-6|once|.|TRBJ2-7
TGTGCCAGCAGCCTGATCCAGGCTTCCTACGAGCAGTACTTC
CASSLIQASYEQYF
>TRBV28|.|TRBD1|TRBJ1-1
TGTGCCAGCAGTCTCCTGCGGACAGGACCGAACACTGAAGCTTTCTTT
CASSLLRTGPNTEAFF
>TRBV6-5|.|.|TRBJ1-2
TGTGCCACCCAACAGGGCACAGGGGGCTACACCTTC
CATQQGTGGYTF
>TRBV6-4|few|.|TRBJ2-3
TGTGCCAGCAGTGAGAGAGCAGGGGGCACAGATACGCAGTATTTT
CASSERAGGTDTQYF
>TRBV5-1|.|TRBD2|TRBJ2-5
TGCGCCAGCAGCGAGCGGGGGGGACTCGGGGAGACCCAGTACTTC
CASSERGGLGETQYF
>TRBV18|once|TRBD1|TRBJ2-7
TGTGCCAGCTCCCCCCGGGACAGGGGGTTCGAGCAGTACTTC
CASSPRDRGFEQYF
>TRBV19|.|TRBD2|TRBJ2-7
TGTGCCAGTAGTACGGGAGGCTACGAGCAGTACTTC
CASSTGGYEQYF
>TRBV5-1|.|.|TRBJ2-1
TGCGCCAGCAGCTTGGCTACGGGAGTCACAAATGAGCAGTTCTTC
CASSLATGVTNEQFF
>TRBV2|few|.|TRBJ2-7
TGTGCCAGCAGATTGCTGGGCGGGGCGACGCACGAGCAGTACTTC
CASRLLGGATHEQYF
>TRBV9|.|TRBD1|TRBJ2-7
TGTGCCAGCAGCTCAAGACAGGGCTGGGACGAGCAGTACTTC
CASSSRQGWDEQYF
>TRBV6-1|.|.|TRBJ2-1
TGTGCCAGCAACCGAATGGGAGGTGAGCAGTTCTTC
CASNRMGGEQFF
>TRBV19|few|.|TRBJ2-7
TGTGCAAAGACAACTTCCTACGAGCAGTACTTC
CAKTTSYEQYF
>TRBV4-1|.|.|TRBJ1-4
TGCGCCAGCAGCCAAGGTCGCAGTAGCAATGAAAAACTGTTTTTT
CASSQGRSSNEKLFF
>TRBV5-1|.|.|TRBJ1-1
TGCGCCAGCAGTTCCACAGGGCCAGAAGCTTTCTTT
CASSSTGPEAFF
>TRBV19|.|.|TRBJ2-5
TGTGCCAGTAAACACTCGGGGGTGGGGGTAGAGACCCAGTACTTC
CASKHSGVGVETQYF
>TRBV4-2|.|.|TRBJ1-5
TGTGCCAGCAGCCAAGAATCGGGGGTAGGAGGCAATCAGCCCCAGCATTTT
CASSQESGVGGNQPQHF
>TRBV29-1|.|TRBD1|TRBJ2-1
TGCAGCGTTGTTGGGGGGACAGGGTTAAGAAGGTCCTACAATGAGCAGTTCTTC
CSVVGGTGLRRSYNEQFF